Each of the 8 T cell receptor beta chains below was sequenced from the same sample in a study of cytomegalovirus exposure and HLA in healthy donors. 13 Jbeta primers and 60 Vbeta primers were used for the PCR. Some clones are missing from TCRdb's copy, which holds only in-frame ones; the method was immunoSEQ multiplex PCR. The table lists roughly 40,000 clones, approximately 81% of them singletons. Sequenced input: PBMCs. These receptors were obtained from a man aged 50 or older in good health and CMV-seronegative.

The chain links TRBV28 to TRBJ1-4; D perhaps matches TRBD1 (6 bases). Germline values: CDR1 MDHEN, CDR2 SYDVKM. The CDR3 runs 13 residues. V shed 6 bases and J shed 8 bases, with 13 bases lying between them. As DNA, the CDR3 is TGTGCCAGCAGATCCGGGACACTAGAAAAACTGTTTTTT. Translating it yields CASRSGTLEKLFF.

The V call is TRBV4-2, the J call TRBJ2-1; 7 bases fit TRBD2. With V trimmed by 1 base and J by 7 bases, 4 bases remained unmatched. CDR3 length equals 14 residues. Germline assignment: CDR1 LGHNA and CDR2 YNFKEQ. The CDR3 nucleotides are TGTGCCAGCAGCCAAGTGGGGACTACAAATGAGCAGTTCTTC. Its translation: CASSQVGTTNEQFF.

The CDR3 DNA sequence: TGTGCCAGTAGTTCATCAACCGGAGAAGACATTCAGTACTTC. It is translated as CASSSSTGEDIQYF. V gene TRBV19 combines with J gene TRBJ2-4; D call uncertain. The CDR3 consists of 14 residues. The germline CDR1 and CDR2 sequences are LNHDA and SQIVND (reference sequence). V was cut by 5 bases and J by 8 bases, with 16 bases left in between.

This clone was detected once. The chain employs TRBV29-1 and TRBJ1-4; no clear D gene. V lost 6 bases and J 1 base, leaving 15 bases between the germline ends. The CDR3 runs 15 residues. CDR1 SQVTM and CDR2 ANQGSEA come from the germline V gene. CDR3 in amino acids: CSVVKDGGTNEKLFF. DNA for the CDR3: TGCAGCGTCGTTAAGGACGGAGGAACTAATGAAAAACTGTTTTTT.

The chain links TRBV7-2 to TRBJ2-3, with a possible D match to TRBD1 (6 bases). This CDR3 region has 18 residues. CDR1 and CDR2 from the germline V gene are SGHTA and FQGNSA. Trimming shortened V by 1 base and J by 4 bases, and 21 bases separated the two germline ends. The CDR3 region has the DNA TGTGCCAGCAGCTTAGTTCGAGAGACAGGTACCTATGCAGATACGCAGTATTTT. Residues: CASSLVRETGTYADTQYF.

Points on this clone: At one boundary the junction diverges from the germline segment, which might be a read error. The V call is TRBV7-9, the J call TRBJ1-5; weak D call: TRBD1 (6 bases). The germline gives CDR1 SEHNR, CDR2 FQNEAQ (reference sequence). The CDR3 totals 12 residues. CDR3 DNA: TGTTCCAGCAGCCAGGGGCCTCAGCCCCAGCATTTT. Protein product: CSSSQGPQPQHF.

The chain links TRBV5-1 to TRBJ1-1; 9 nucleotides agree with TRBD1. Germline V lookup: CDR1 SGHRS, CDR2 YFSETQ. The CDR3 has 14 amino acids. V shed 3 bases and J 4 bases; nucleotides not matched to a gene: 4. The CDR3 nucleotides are TGCGCCAGCAGCTGGACAGGGGCGGGCACTGAAGCTTTCTTT. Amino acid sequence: CASSWTGAGTEAFF. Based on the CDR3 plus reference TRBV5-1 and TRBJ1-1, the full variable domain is KAGVTQTPRYLIKTRGQQVTLSCSPISGHRSVSWYQQTPGQGLQFLFEYFSETQRNKGNFPGRFSGRQFSNSRSEMNVSTLELGDSALYLCASSWTGAGTEAFFGQGTRLTVV.

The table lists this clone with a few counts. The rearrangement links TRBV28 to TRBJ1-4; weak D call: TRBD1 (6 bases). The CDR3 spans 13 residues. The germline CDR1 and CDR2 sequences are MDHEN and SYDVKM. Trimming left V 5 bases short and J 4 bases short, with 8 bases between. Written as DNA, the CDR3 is TGTGCCAGCAGTCGCAGGGGTAATGAAAAACTGTTTTTT. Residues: CASSRRGNEKLFF.